A single sample gave rise to the 10 T cell receptor beta chains below, sequenced in a study of blood T cell repertoires in COVID-19 (dated by TCRdb to the early 2020s). Library prep was done by the immunoSEQ multiplex PCR assay. TCRdb provides this immuneACCESS table in a form limited to in-frame rearrangements. Some clones are lacking; in checked studies, under half of them reflect an unresolved V gene, and why the rest are absent is not known. The sample data list over 60,000 clones, and roughly nine tenths of these were observed just once. Of the sample, around 14% falls within the top ten clones. The specimen was peripheral blood. Every receptor here comes from an older woman with acute or convalescent COVID-19.

This clone was found once. The chain recombines TRBV5-4 with TRBJ1-4; no clear D. Germline V gene lookup returns CDR1 SGHNT and CDR2 YYREEE (reference sequence). Trimming removed 4 bases from V and 6 bases from J, with 13 bases in between. The CDR3 totals 14 residues. The DNA for the CDR3 is TGTGCCAGCAGCCCTGGGCCAGAACATGAAAAACTGTTTTTT. This codes for CASSPGPEHEKLFF.

The chain has TRBV28 and TRBJ2-3; 10 bases map to TRBD2. CDR1 and CDR2 from the germline V gene are MDHEN and SYDVKM. The CDR3 is 15 amino acids. J was trimmed by 3 bases and V by 3 bases; bases with no gene match: 3. CDR3 bases: TGTGCCAGCAGTTTGAGCGGGGGGGCAACAGATACGCAGTATTTT. This gives the protein CASSLSGGATDTQYF.

The chain combines TRBV4-2 with TRBJ2-1; perhaps TRBD1 as D (6 bases). CDR1 LGHNA and CDR2 YNFKEQ come from the germline V gene. The CDR3 consists of 14 residues. V was shortened by 4 bases and J by 5 bases, with 12 bases between the two germline ends. CDR3 nucleotides: TGTGCCAGCAGCCCGTATGGGGGCAACAATGAGCAGTTCTTC. It specifies CASSPYGGNNEQFF.

This clone was counted once. This rearrangement joins TRBV11-3 to TRBJ2-1, with D possibly TRBD2 on 6 matching bases. The V and J ends lost 5 bases and 4 bases respectively, with 15 bases between them. The germline CDR1 and CDR2 sequences are SGHNT and YENEEA. The CDR3 extends over 15 amino acids. The CDR3 coding sequence is TGTGCCAGCAGCCTCCTGGCGGGGAGTTACAATGAGCAGTTCTTC. The encoded protein is CASSLLAGSYNEQFF.

This clone has a handful of counts. V usage is TRBV19 and J usage is TRBJ1-1, with D perhaps matching TRBD1 (6 bases). Trimming pared 4 bases from V and 4 bases from J, leaving 16 bases between. The germline CDR1 and CDR2 sequences are LNHDA and SQIVND (reference sequence). The CDR3 has 15 amino acids. CDR3 nucleotides: TGTGCCAGTAGTAGCAACAGGGAAAGGATCACTGAAGCTTTCTTT. Protein product: CASSSNRERITEAFF.

The CDR3 region is CASSLVRGGGDTQYF. CDR3 sequence (DNA): TGTGCCAGCAGCTTGGTAAGGGGCGGCGGAGATACGCAGTATTTT. This chain joins TRBV5-8 and TRBJ2-3, with D possibly matching TRBD1 (5 bases). The ends were cut back, 0 bases at V and 5 bases at J, with 13 bases in the middle. The CDR3 has 15 amino acids. Germline V gene lookup returns CDR1 SGHTS and CDR2 YDEGEE.

This rearrangement joins TRBV4-1 to TRBJ2-1; 7 bases fit TRBD2. There are 17 residues in the CDR3. Unmatched junction bases numbered 9, after V lost 4 bases and J lost 0 bases. CDR1 is MGHRA and CDR2 is YSYEKL in the germline V gene. DNA for the CDR3: TGCGCCAGCAGCCGAGGCGGGAGTACCGGCTCCTACAATGAGCAGTTCTTC. Translation: CASSRGGSTGSYNEQFF.

The chain recombines TRBV5-6 with TRBJ2-5; 9 bases align to TRBD2. Trimming removed 3 bases from V and 5 bases from J; junction bases left unmatched: 5. The CDR3 totals 14 residues. Germline V gene data show CDR1 as SGHDT and CDR2 as YYEEEE. CDR3 bases: TGTGCCAGCAGCTCTGGACTAGCGAGGGAGACCCAGTACTTC. It translates to CASSSGLARETQYF.

The rearrangement links TRBV5-5 to TRBJ1-5, with D unclear. Trimming took off 2 bases at V and 4 bases at J, with 10 bases between the two ends. Germline CDR1 reads SGHKS; CDR2 reads YYEKEE (reference sequence). The CDR3 extends over 14 amino acids. CDR3 loop: CASSFQYGNQPQHF. In DNA form, the CDR3 reads TGTGCCAGCAGCTTTCAGTACGGGAATCAGCCCCAGCATTTT.

This clone has a handful of counts. The rearrangement uses TRBV2 and TRBJ1-2, with TRBD1 matching over 9 bases. The germline V gene has CDR1 SNHLY and CDR2 FYNNEI. Trimming removed 7 bases from V and 8 bases from J; junction bases left unmatched: 11. The CDR3 length is 14 residues. The CDR3 is CASTVTGGLRGYTF. The DNA for the CDR3 is TGTGCCAGCACTGTGACAGGGGGATTGAGGGGCTACACCTTC.